This entry lists 9 T cell receptor beta chains sequenced from one sample in a study of blood T cell repertoires in COVID-19. The data were produced by immunoSEQ multiplex PCR, yet TCRdb's version contains in-frame clones alone and is incomplete. The table lists 200,000 to 300,000 clones, about 89% of them singletons, with roughly 3% in the top ten. The sequencing input was PBMCs or T cells enriched from blood (not recorded which). All receptors come from a woman younger than 30 who had recovered from COVID-19.

This rearrangement joins TRBV5-1 to TRBJ2-1; a weak D match, TRBD1 (6 bases). Per germline, CDR1 SGHRS and CDR2 YFSETQ. The CDR3 runs to 15 residues. V lost 4 bases and J lost 3, with 14 bases in between. The CDR3 loop reads CASSPQGTDYNEQFF. In nucleotides, the CDR3 is TGCGCCAGCAGCCCACAGGGCACAGACTACAATGAGCAGTTCTTC. The variable domain in full, with the rest retrieved from reference TRBV5-1 and TRBJ2-1, is KAGVTQTPRYLIKTRGQQVTLSCSPISGHRSVSWYQQTPGQGLQFLFEYFSETQRNKGNFPGRFSGRQFSNSRSEMNVSTLELGDSALYLCASSPQGTDYNEQFFGPGTRLTVL.

This rearrangement joins TRBV6-2 or TRBV6-3 to TRBJ2-3, with a tentative D call TRBD2 (5 bases). The CDR3 is 15 amino acids. The germline gives CDR1 MNHEY, CDR2 SVGEGT. Trimming removed 5 bases from V and 1 base from J, with 13 bases in between. CDR3 DNA sequence: TGTGCCAGCAGTCGACTATCCCCTGGCACAGATACGCAGTATTTT. Amino acids: CASSRLSPGTDTQYF.

The gene calls are TRBV13 and TRBJ2-7; no definite D call. The V and J ends lost 3 bases and 2 bases respectively, with 11 bases between them. Germline values: CDR1 PRHDT, CDR2 FYEKMQ (reference sequence). This CDR3 spans 14 amino acids. CDR3 coding DNA: TGTGCCAGCAGCTTTAGTCCTAGTGCCTACGAGCAGTACTTC. Translation: CASSFSPSAYEQYF.

This clone has ten or more counts. The chain is built from TRBV18 and TRBJ2-1, with TRBD2 as a possible D gene (5 bases). Deletions cut 0 bases from V and 1 base from J, with 13 bases between. From germline, CDR1 is KGHSH and CDR2 LQKENI. This CDR3 spans 17 amino acids. CDR3 in DNA: TGTGCCAGCTCACCACCTCTGTGGGAGCGATCCTACAATGAGCAGTTCTTC. Translated: CASSPPLWERSYNEQFF.

V usage is TRBV29-1 and J usage is TRBJ1-1; 8 nucleotides align to TRBD1. Trimming removed 5 bases from V and 4 bases from J; junction bases left unmatched: 3. The CDR3 length is 12 residues. Germline V gene data show CDR1 as SQVTM and CDR2 as ANQGSEA. The CDR3 region has the DNA TGCAGCGTTATACAGGGGGGCACTGAAGCTTTCTTT. This encodes CSVIQGGTEAFF.

The CDR3 protein is CASSLDQQGEQFF. The CDR3 nucleotides are TGTGCCAGCAGCTTGGACCAGCAGGGTGAGCAGTTCTTC. This chain joins TRBV5-6 and TRBJ2-1, with a possible D match to TRBD1 (5 bases). There are 13 residues in the CDR3. V lost 0 bases to trimming and J lost 9 bases, with 10 bases between them. Germline V gene lookup returns CDR1 SGHDT and CDR2 YYEEEE.

The chain is built from TRBV28 and TRBJ2-5, with D uncertain. V was trimmed by 8 bases and J by 1 base, leaving 14 bases between them. Per germline, CDR1 MDHEN and CDR2 SYDVKM. The CDR3 spans 14 residues. This CDR3 reads CASLSGLTQETQYF. Written as DNA, the CDR3 is TGTGCCAGCCTTTCAGGCCTAACCCAAGAGACCCAGTACTTC.

V and J are TRBV2 and TRBJ2-1; 9 positions agree with TRBD1. Germline CDR1 and CDR2: SNHLY and FYNNEI. Unmatched junction bases numbered 4, after V lost 7 bases and J lost 6 bases. The CDR3 length is 13 residues. CDR3 sequence: CASKTGGSNEQFF. The CDR3 bases are TGTGCCAGCAAAACAGGGGGCAGCAATGAGCAGTTCTTC.

The CDR3 coding sequence is TGTGCCAGCAGTTTATATCCTAGCTTGGAAAAAACCGGGGAGCTGTTTTTT. Amino acid sequence: CASSLYPSLEKTGELFF. The chain recombines TRBV28 with TRBJ2-2; D might be TRBD2 (5 bases). The V gene lost 1 base and the J gene lost 5 bases, with 17 bases spanning the gap. This CDR3 spans 17 amino acids. In germline, CDR1 is MDHEN, CDR2 SYDVKM.